Sequencing of this TCR beta chain was carried out in a study of OX40 agonist ivuxolimab in advanced cancers. Study-level information: Of the participants, under 50% had some prior anti-PD-1, anti-PD-L1 or anti-CTLA-4 therapy, which was allowed. Study outcomes and limitations: There was clonal expansion of CD4+ and CD8+ blood T cells by week 6 at 0.1 to 3.0 mg/kg. At 0.1-3.0 mg/kg, partial responders had clonal expansion among the lowest observed.

In regard to this clone: Antigen: not known.

Data came from immunoSEQ multiplex PCR; TCRdb stores just in-frame clones and leaves some out. The table records over 65,000 clones, 86% of them present only once. Systemic immunosuppression or autoimmune disease history was grounds to exclude patients. The source is an adult with an advanced solid tumor such as melanoma, head and neck, liver or kidney cancer. Material: CD4+ or CD8+ T cells sorted from blood, obtained in a trial of the OX40 agonist ivuxolimab.

Here the CDR3 reads CASSRRDNSPLHF. As DNA, the CDR3 is TGTGCCAGCAGCCGCCGGGATAATTCACCCCTCCACTTT. The rearrangement joins TRBV9 to TRBJ1-6, with D hard to call. Trimming took off 4 bases at V and 5 bases at J, with 7 bases between the two ends. The CDR3 covers 13 residues. Germline CDR1 SGDLS, CDR2 YYNGEE.